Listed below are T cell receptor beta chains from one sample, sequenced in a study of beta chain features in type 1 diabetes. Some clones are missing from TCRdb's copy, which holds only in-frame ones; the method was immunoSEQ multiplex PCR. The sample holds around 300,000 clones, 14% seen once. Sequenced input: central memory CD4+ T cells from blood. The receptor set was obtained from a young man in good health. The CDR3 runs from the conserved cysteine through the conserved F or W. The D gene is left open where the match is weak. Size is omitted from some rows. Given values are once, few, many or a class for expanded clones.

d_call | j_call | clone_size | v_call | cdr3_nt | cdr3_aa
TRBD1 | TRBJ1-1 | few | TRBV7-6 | TGTGCCAGCAGCTTACAGGGGGCCTGGGCTGAAGCTTTCTTT | CASSLQGAWAEAFF
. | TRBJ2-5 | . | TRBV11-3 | TGTGCCAGCAGCCCCCGGCGGGCAGGGACCCCAGAGACCCAGTACTTC | CASSPRRAGTPETQYF
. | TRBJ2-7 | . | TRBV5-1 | TGCGCCAGCAGGCCGGGAATCAACACCTACGAGCAGTACTTC | CASRPGINTYEQYF
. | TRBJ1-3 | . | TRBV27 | TGTGCCAGCAGTTTAACTGGACGGGGAAACACCATATATTTT | CASSLTGRGNTIYF
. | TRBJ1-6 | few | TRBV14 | TGTGCCAGCAGCCAAGGGAACTACCATAATTCACCCCTCCACTTT | CASSQGNYHNSPLHF
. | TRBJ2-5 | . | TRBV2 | TGTGCCAGCAGGGAGACTCGTAAAGAGACCCAGTACTTC | CASRETRKETQYF
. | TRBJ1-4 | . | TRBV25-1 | TGTGCCAGCAGTGAAAGAGCTAATGAAAAACTGTTTTTT | CASSERANEKLFF
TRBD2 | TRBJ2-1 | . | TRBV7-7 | TGTGCCAGCAGCCCCGGACTAGCGGGGACCTTCGGGCAGTTCTTC | CASSPGLAGTFGQFF
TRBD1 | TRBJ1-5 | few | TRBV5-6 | TGTGCCAGCAGCCACGGGACAGCCAAGGGTTATAGCAATCAGCCCCAGCATTTT | CASSHGTAKGYSNQPQHF
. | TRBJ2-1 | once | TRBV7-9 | TGTGCCAGCAGCTTCCGAGCGTCCTCCAATGAGTTGTTCTTC | CASSFRASSNELFF
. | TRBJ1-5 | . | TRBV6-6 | TGTGCCAGCAGTCCCTATAGCAATCAGCCCCAGCATTTT | CASSPYSNQPQHF
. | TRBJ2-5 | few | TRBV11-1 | TGTGCCAGCAGCACGGGGACCGGACGGGGGGAGACCCAGTACTTC | CASSTGTGRGETQYF
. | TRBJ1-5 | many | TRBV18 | TGTGCCAGCTCACCAGACGGAGTAAATCAGCCCCAGCATTTT | CASSPDGVNQPQHF
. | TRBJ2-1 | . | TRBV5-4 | TGTGCCAGCAGCTTGGTGCAGGTGGCGCGCTCCTACAATGAGCAGTTCTTC | CASSLVQVARSYNEQFF
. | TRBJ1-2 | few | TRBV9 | TGTGCCAGCAGCCCCGACAGAAACTATGGCTACACCTTC | CASSPDRNYGYTF
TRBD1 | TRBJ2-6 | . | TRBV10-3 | TGTGCCGCAGGGGGACAACTCTCTGGGGCCAACGTCCTGACTTTC | CAAGGQLSGANVLTF
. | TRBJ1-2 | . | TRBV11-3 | TGTGCCAGCAGCCCCCTGACCGGACGGAATGGCTACACCTTC | CASSPLTGRNGYTF
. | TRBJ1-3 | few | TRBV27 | TGTGCCAGCAGCGCGAGGCCCGACTCTGGAAACACCATATATTTT | CASSARPDSGNTIYF
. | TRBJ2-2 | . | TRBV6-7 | TGTGCCGGGGCGGCCGAGGGGGAGCTGTTTTTT | CAGAAEGELFF
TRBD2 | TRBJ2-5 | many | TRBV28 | TGTGCCAGCAGTTTTGGTAGCGGGAGATCGGAGACCCAGTACTTC | CASSFGSGRSETQYF
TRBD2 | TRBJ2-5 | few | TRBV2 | TGTGCCAGCAGGGCGGGACTAGCGAGGGCCGGGTCCCAGTACTTC | CASRAGLARAGSQYF
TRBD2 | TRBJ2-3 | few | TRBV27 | TGTGCCAGCAGTCCGGGACTAGCGGGCCGGGGAGATACGCAGTATTTT | CASSPGLAGRGDTQYF
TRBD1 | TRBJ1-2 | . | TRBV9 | TGTGCCAGCAGCGTAGCGCCGACAGGGGCAGTCTATGGCTACACCTTC | CASSVAPTGAVYGYTF
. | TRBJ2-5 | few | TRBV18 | TGTGCCAGCTCAACCGGGAGCCAAGAGACCCAGTACTTC | CASSTGSQETQYF
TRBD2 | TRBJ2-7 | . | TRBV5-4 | TGTGCCAGCAGCTTGGAGAGGGAGGGCTACGAGCAGTACTTC | CASSLEREGYEQYF
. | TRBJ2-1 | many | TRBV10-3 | TGTGCCATCACCTCATCTGGAGGGGGTGCCCTCGTCTTC | CAITSSGGGALVF
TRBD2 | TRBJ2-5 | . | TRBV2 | TGTGCCAGCAGGAGACTAGCGGGGGGGTCACAAGAGACCCAGTACTTC | CASRRLAGGSQETQYF
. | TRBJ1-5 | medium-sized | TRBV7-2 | TGTGCCAGCAGCTTACGGGGGGTAGGACGTCAGCCCCAGCATTTT | CASSLRGVGRQPQHF